Below, one T cell receptor beta chain is given with its context. No antigen is known for it. These data come from a study of a mutant IDH1 vaccine in newly diagnosed glioma. Time point denoted: week 47, end of study. Each dose of the vaccine consisted of 300 ug of mutant IDH1 20-mer peptide, with topical imiquimod. Donors had new WHO grade 3 or 4 IDH1-mutant, ATRX-lost astrocytomas. With V trimmed by 2 bases and J by 10 bases, 7 bases remained unmatched. Germline V gene lookup returns CDR1 MGHRA and CDR2 YSYEKL. CDR3 length: 15 residues. Generated by immunoSEQ multiplex PCR, the TCRdb table keeps only in-frame clones and is missing some. Of roughly 38,000 clones in the sample, roughly 80% are singletons; the top ten hold about 17%.

The specimen was PBMCs, collected from a glioma patient whose treatment included an IDH1 peptide vaccine. The origin of this receptor is a man aged 18 to 29 with glioma. Some clones in this sample may be carry-over from other donors' samples. The chain carries TRBV4-1 and TRBJ1-6; 8 positions agree with TRBD1. As DNA, the CDR3 is TGCGCCAGCAGCCAAATAGGGACAGGAACCTCACCCCTCCACTTT. As protein: CASSQIGTGTSPLHF.